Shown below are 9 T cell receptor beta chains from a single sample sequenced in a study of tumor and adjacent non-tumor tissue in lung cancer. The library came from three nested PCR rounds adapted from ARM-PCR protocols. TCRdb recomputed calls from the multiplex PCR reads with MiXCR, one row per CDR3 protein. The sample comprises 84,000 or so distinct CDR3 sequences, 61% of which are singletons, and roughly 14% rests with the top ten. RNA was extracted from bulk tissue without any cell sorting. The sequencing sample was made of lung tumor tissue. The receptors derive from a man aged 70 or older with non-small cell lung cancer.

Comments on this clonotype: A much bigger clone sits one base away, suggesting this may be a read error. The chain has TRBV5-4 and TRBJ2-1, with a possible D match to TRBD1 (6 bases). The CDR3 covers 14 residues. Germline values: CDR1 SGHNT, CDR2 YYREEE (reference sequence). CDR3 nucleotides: TGTGCCAGCAGCTTGAGGGGGTCCTACAATGGGCAGTTCTTC. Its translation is CASSLRGSYNGQFF.

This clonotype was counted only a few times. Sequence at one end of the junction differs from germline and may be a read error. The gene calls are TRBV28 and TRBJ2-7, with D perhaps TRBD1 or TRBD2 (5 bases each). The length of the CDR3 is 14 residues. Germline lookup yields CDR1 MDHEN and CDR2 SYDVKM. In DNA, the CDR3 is TGTGCCAGTAGTCCCACGGGACGCTCCTACGACCAGTACTTC. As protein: CASSPTGRSYDQYF.

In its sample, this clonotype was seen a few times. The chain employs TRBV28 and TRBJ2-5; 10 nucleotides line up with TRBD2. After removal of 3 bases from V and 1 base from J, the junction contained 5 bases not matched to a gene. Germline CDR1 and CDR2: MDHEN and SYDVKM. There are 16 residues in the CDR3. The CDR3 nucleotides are TGTGCCAGCAGTTTGGGCCTAGCGGGAGCCCAAGAGACCCAGTACTTC. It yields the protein CASSLGLAGAQETQYF.

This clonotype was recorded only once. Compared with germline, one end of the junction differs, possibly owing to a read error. Here the CDR3 reads CSFTSTERDELF. DNA for the CDR3: TGCAGCTTTACCTCTACGGAGAGGGATGAGCTCTTC. This chain connects TRBV29-1 to TRBJ2-1; possibly TRBD2 for D (5 bases). This CDR3 spans 12 amino acids. Germline loops: CDR1 SQVTM, CDR2 ANQGSEA.

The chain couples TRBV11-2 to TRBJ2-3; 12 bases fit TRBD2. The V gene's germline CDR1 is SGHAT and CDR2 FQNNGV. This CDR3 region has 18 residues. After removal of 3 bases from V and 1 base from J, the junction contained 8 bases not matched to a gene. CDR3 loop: CASSLDRTSGIGTDTQYF. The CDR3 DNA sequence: TGTGCCAGCAGCTTGGACCGGACTAGCGGGATAGGCACAGATACGCAGTATTTT.

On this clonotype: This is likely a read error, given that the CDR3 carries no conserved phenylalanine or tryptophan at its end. CDR3 region: CASSGTWPDTQYL. CDR3 sequence (DNA): TGTGCCAGCAGCGGGACATGGCCAGATACGCAGTATCTT. This sequence joins TRBV11-1 and TRBJ2-3; D is perhaps TRBD1 (6 bases). There are 13 residues in the CDR3. V was trimmed by 5 bases and J by 4 bases, leaving 10 bases between them. The germline V gene has CDR1 SGHAT and CDR2 FQDESV (reference sequence).

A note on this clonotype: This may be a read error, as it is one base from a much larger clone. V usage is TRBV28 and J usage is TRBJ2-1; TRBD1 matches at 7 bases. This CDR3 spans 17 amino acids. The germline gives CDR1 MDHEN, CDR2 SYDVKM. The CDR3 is CASRFSGDSVGNNEQFF. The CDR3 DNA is TGTGCCAGCCGTTTTTCTGGGGACAGCGTTGGGAACAATGAGCAGTTCTTC.

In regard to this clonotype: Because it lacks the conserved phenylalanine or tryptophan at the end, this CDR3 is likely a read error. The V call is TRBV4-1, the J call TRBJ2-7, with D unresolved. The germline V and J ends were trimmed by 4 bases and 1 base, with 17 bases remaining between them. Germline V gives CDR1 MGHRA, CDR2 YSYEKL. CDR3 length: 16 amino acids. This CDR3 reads CASSPTPTELSYEQYS. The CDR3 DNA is TGCGCCAGCAGCCCCACCCCAACGGAGCTGTCCTACGAGCAGTACTCC.

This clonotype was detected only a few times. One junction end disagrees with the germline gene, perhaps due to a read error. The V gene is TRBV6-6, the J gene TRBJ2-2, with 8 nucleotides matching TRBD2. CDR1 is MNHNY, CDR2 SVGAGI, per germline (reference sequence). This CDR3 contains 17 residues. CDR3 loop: CASSYSWTSWLTGELLF. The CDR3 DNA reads TGTGCCAGCAGTTACAGTTGGACTAGCTGGTTGACCGGGGAGCTGTTATTT.